One and the same sample provided the 25 T cell receptor beta chains below, sequenced in a study of blood T cells in healthy people across ages. PCR was performed a second time for 7 to 11 cycles using a sample-barcoded 5' primer and a J-beta primer mix. TCRdb re-analysed the 5' RACE reads in MiXCR, keeping a single row per CDR3 protein. The data hold roughly 2 million distinct CDR3 sequences, with roughly 49% observed a single time. Material: blood. These receptors were obtained from a woman aged 35 to 49 in good health.

This chain uses TRBV15 with TRBJ2-1; no clear D gene. Germline loops: CDR1 LNHNV, CDR2 YYDKDF (reference sequence). This CDR3 comprises 14 residues. The V gene lost 5 bases and the J gene lost 4 bases, with 12 bases spanning the gap. This CDR3 is CATSPRAPYNEQFF. The CDR3 DNA reads TGTGCCACCAGCCCCCGTGCCCCGTACAATGAGCAGTTCTTC.

The chain couples TRBV28 to TRBJ2-5; tentatively, D is TRBD1 (6 bases). Trimming removed 9 bases from V and 1 base from J, with 15 bases in between. Germline CDR1 reads MDHEN; CDR2 reads SYDVKM. The CDR3 has 14 residues. The CDR3 DNA reads as TGTGCCAGTACAGGGTTGGGTTTCCAAGAGACCCAGTACTTC. Translation gives CASTGLGFQETQYF.

For this clonotype: The junction departs from germline at one end; a sequencing error may be responsible. The chain joins TRBV9 to TRBJ1-2, with D possibly matching TRBD1 (6 bases). The CDR3 has 15 residues. The V gene's germline CDR1 is SGDLS and CDR2 YYNGEE. CDR3 sequence: CASSVEAGAFYGHTF. The CDR3, as DNA: TGTGCCAGCAGCGTAGAGGCAGGGGCCTTCTATGGCCACACCTTC.

A remark on this clonotype: Being one base from a much bigger clone, this may be a read error. V and J are TRBV20-1 and TRBJ2-4; D is undetermined. The germline V gene has CDR1 DFQATT and CDR2 SNEGSKA (reference sequence). The CDR3 sequence is 15 residues long. The CDR3 spells CSAHTGADWENSQYF. The CDR3 DNA is TGCAGTGCCCATACCGGAGCCGATTGGGAAAACAGTCAGTACTTC.

This clonotype occurred a few times. The chain combines TRBV20-1 with TRBJ2-7; 7 bases map to TRBD1. CDR3 length: 16 amino acids. Germline V gene data show CDR1 as DFQATT and CDR2 as SNEGSKA (reference sequence). V shed 0 bases, J shed 3 bases, and the junction held 11 bases outside the gene matches. CDR3 bases: TGCAGTGCTAGAGATCGTAGACTACACAGGGGCTACGAGCAGTACTTC. This encodes CSARDRRLHRGYEQYF.

The chain couples TRBV20-1 to TRBJ1-2; D call uncertain. Trimming cost V 1 base and J 3 bases, with 18 bases left between them. CDR3 length equals 16 residues. The germline gives CDR1 DFQATT, CDR2 SNEGSKA (reference sequence). The CDR3 DNA is TGCAGTGCTAGAGGGGAGGGTGGGCAGGCGGACTATGGCTACACCTTC. It encodes CSARGEGGQADYGYTF.

The chain has TRBV7-2 and TRBJ2-1, with 8 positions matching TRBD2. Looked up from germline, CDR1 is SGHTA and CDR2 is FQGNSA. CDR3 length equals 16 residues. V gave up 3 bases and J gave up 2 bases; unmatched junction bases: 6. The CDR3 DNA reads TGTGCCAGCAGCTTCGGGGGGGACGCGGCCTACAATGAGCAGTTCTTC. Translation gives CASSFGGDAAYNEQFF.

This chain joins TRBV28 and TRBJ2-3, with D hard to call. Germline V lookup: CDR1 MDHEN, CDR2 SYDVKM. The CDR3 is made up of 17 amino acids. With 2 bases removed from V and 1 base from J, the gap between germline ends came to 16 bases. Here the CDR3 DNA reads TGTGCCAGCAGTTTACTCCTAGGAAAAGCGCGCACAGATACGCAGTATTTT. Amino acid sequence: CASSLLLGKARTDTQYF.

This clonotype was found a few times. The chain joins TRBV29-1 to TRBJ2-1; 8 bases align to TRBD1. Germline loops: CDR1 SQVTM, CDR2 ANQGSEA. Germline trimming cut 6 bases from V and 1 base from J; bases unmatched to any gene: 14. This CDR3 is 17 amino acids long. CDR3 coding DNA: TGCAGCGTCGAGTCCCGGGACAGGTACGGTTCCTACAATGAGCAGTTCTTC. This codes for CSVESRDRYGSYNEQFF.

The rearrangement uses TRBV6-5 and TRBJ1-2; TRBD1 aligns across 11 bases. The germline V gene has CDR1 MNHEY and CDR2 SVGAGI. The CDR3 spans 15 residues. With V trimmed by 5 bases and J by 5 bases, 7 bases remained unmatched. CDR3 sequence reads: CASSRRTGGGYGYTF. CDR3 DNA: TGTGCCAGCAGTCGGCGGACAGGGGGCGGATATGGCTACACCTTC.

This rearrangement joins TRBV28 to TRBJ2-7; a weak D match, TRBD1 (5 bases). The germline V and J ends were trimmed by 8 bases and 0 bases, with 11 bases remaining between them. This CDR3 has 13 amino acids. CDR1 is MDHEN, CDR2 SYDVKM, per germline. For the CDR3, the DNA is TGTGCCAGCTTAGGGGCCTACTCCTACGAGCAGTACTTC. Amino acids: CASLGAYSYEQYF. The full variable domain, its missing parts supplied by reference TRBV28 and TRBJ2-7, is DVKVTQSSRYLVKRTGEKVFLECVQDMDHENMFWYRQDPGLGLRLIYFSYDVKMKEKGDIPEGYSVSREKKERFSLILESASTNQTSMYLCASLGAYSYEQYFGPGTRLTVT.

The V and J genes are TRBV24-1 and TRBJ2-1; 8 bases agree with TRBD2. This CDR3 is 14 amino acids long. V dropped 4 bases and J dropped 8; count of bases not matched to a gene: 6. Germline values: CDR1 KGHDR, CDR2 SFDVKD. This CDR3 is CATSDPGGGDEQFF. The CDR3 DNA reads as TGTGCCACCAGTGACCCCGGGGGGGGCGATGAGCAGTTCTTC.

The genes are TRBV6-6 and TRBJ1-2, with TRBD1 identical over 9 bases. After removal of 4 bases from V and 5 bases from J, the junction contained 8 bases not matched to a gene. The CDR3 extends over 15 amino acids. Germline CDR1 reads MNHNY; CDR2 reads SVGAGI (reference sequence). CDR3 in amino acids: CASSFGQGKGYGYTF. Here the CDR3 DNA reads TGTGCCAGCAGTTTCGGACAGGGGAAAGGATATGGCTACACCTTC.

The table lists this clonotype with a few counts. The chain links TRBV7-9 to TRBJ2-3; 11 nucleotides match TRBD2. The V segment lost 5 bases and the J segment 3 bases; nucleotides outside the gene matches: 4. Germline CDR1 and CDR2: SEHNR and FQNEAQ (reference sequence). The CDR3 extends over 15 amino acids. DNA for the CDR3: TGTGCCAGCAGCACGACTAGCGGGGTTACAGATACGCAGTATTTT. Its translation: CASSTTSGVTDTQYF.

The chain combines TRBV6-6 with TRBJ2-1; 7 bases are shared with TRBD2. The germline gives CDR1 MNHNY, CDR2 SVGAGI (reference sequence). Germline trimming cut 4 bases from V and 5 bases from J; bases unmatched to any gene: 8. The CDR3 runs to 15 residues. The CDR3 nucleotides read TGTGCCAGCAGTTCAGCTCGGGGGAGGGACAATGAGCAGTTCTTC. As protein: CASSSARGRDNEQFF.

The chain employs TRBV13 and TRBJ2-7, with no clear D. Trimming shortened V by 2 bases and J by 6 bases, and 8 bases separated the two germline ends. Germline V gene lookup returns CDR1 PRHDT and CDR2 FYEKMQ (reference sequence). This CDR3 contains 12 residues. CDR3 loop: CASSLHSVEQYF. The CDR3 DNA sequence: TGTGCCAGCAGCTTACACAGCGTCGAGCAGTACTTC.

About this clonotype itself: The germline gene is not matched at one end of the junction; a read error may be the cause. This chain connects TRBV25-1 to TRBJ2-3; D assignment may be TRBD1 or TRBD2 (5 bases each). CDR1 and CDR2 (germline): MGHDK, SYGVNS. The CDR3 length is 16 residues. In nucleotides, the CDR3 is TGTGCCAGCAGTGAATATGGGGGTCCGGACACAGGTACGCAGTATTTT. It codes for CASSEYGGPDTGTQYF. The full variable domain, rest sourced from reference TRBV25-1 and TRBJ2-3, is EADIYQTPRYLVIGTGKKITLECSQTMGHDKMYWYQQDPGMELHLIHYSYGVNSTEKGDLSSESTVSRIRTEHFPLTLESARPSHTSQYLCASSEYGGPDTGTQYFGPGTRLTVL.

This chain uses TRBV3-1 with TRBJ2-7; D remains unclear. This CDR3 is 16 amino acids long. Trimming shortened V by 0 bases and J by 0 bases, and 12 bases separated the two germline ends. The germline CDR1 and CDR2 sequences are LGHDT and YNNKEL (reference sequence). The CDR3 sequence is CASSQDYTESSYEQYF. In nucleotides, the CDR3 is TGTGCCAGCAGCCAAGATTATACAGAGAGCTCCTACGAGCAGTACTTC.

The V gene is TRBV2, the J gene TRBJ2-1; D may be TRBD1 or TRBD2 (5 bases each). Trimming took off 3 bases at V and 8 bases at J, with 23 bases between the two ends. CDR1 and CDR2 (germline): SNHLY, FYNNEI. CDR3 length: 17 amino acids. The chain's CDR3 is CASSERGKGFGYYEQFF. In DNA, the CDR3 is TGTGCCAGCAGTGAGAGGGGTAAAGGGTTTGGTTATTATGAGCAGTTCTTC.

A note on this clonotype: An end of the junction differs from the germline gene, which may be a read error. The rearrangement uses TRBV20-1 and TRBJ2-5; D assignment may be TRBD1 or TRBD2 (5 bases each). This CDR3 contains 15 residues. CDR1 and CDR2 (germline): DFQATT, SNEGSKA (reference sequence). For the CDR3, the DNA is TGCAGTGCGAATCACGGGACCCTGTACCAAGAGACCCAGTACTTT. It translates to CSANHGTLYQETQYF.

V usage is TRBV12-3 or TRBV12-4 and J usage is TRBJ2-1, with D unresolved. This CDR3 is 14 amino acids long. V was clipped by 6 bases and J by 2 bases, with 11 bases between them. CDR3 residues: CASRALETYNEQFF. The CDR3 nucleotides read TGTGCCAGCAGGGCACTGGAGACCTACAATGAGCAGTTCTTC.

The V and J genes are TRBV5-1 and TRBJ2-6; D possibly corresponds to TRBD2 (6 bases). This CDR3 is 17 amino acids long. The V end lost 0 bases, the J end lost 0 bases, and 10 bases lay between the germline ends. Germline V lookup: CDR1 SGHRS, CDR2 YFSETQ. The CDR3 reads CASSLDWRDSGANVLTF. CDR3 coding DNA: TGCGCCAGCAGCTTGGATTGGCGGGACTCTGGGGCCAACGTCCTGACTTTC.

This chain connects TRBV20-1 to TRBJ2-1, with D perhaps TRBD1 or TRBD2 (5 bases each). The CDR3 runs 13 residues. Germline V gene data show CDR1 as DFQATT and CDR2 as SNEGSKA (reference sequence). The V end lost 3 bases, the J end lost 10 bases, and 16 bases lay between the germline ends. The CDR3 nucleotides are TGCAGTGCTAGCCGGCGATCGGGGCGGGAGCAGTTCTTC. Protein product: CSASRRSGREQFF.

Of note for this clonotype: With a much larger clone just one base away, this may be a read error. V gene TRBV27 combines with J gene TRBJ2-1, with no clear D. Germline-derived CDR1 and CDR2 are MNHEY and SMNVEV (reference sequence). The CDR3 runs to 12 residues. This chain's CDR3 is CANSLMGNEQFF. CDR3 DNA: TGTGCCAACAGTTTAATGGGGAATGAGCAGTTCTTC.

The chain employs TRBV24-1 and TRBJ2-5; the match to TRBD1 covers 8 bases. V was pared by 4 bases and J by 5 bases, with 8 bases of the junction left unmatched. The CDR3 consists of 15 residues. Germline loops: CDR1 KGHDR, CDR2 SFDVKD. The CDR3 nucleotides read TGTGCCACCAGTGAGCATCCAGGGGGCGCGGAGACCCAGTACTTC. This gives the protein CATSEHPGGAETQYF.